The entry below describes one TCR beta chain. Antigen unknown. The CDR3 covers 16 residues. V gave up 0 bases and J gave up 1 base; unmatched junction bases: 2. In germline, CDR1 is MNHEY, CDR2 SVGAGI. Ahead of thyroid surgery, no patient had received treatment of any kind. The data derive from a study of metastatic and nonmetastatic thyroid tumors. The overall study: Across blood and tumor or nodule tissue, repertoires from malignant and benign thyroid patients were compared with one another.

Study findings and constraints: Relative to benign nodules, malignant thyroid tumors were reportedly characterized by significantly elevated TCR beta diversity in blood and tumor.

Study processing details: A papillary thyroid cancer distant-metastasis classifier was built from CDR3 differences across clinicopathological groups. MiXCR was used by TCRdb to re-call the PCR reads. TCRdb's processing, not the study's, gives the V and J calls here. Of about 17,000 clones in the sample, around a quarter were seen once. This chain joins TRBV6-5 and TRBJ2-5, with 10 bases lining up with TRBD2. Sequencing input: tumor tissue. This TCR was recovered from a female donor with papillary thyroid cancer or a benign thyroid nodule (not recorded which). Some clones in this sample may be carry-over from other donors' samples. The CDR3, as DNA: TGTGCCAGCAGTTACTCGGGGACTAGCGTCCAAGAGACCCAGTACTTC. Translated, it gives CASSYSGTSVQETQYF.